A single T cell receptor (beta chain) is shown here with its context. Its antigen is not identified. The sample comes from a study of shared clonotypes between healthy human individuals. Turning to the study itself: Used for every donor were three CD4 naive, three CD4 memory, two CD8 naive and one CD8 memory plate. The study, taken as a whole, reports: Clonotypes shared by all four donors outscored non-shared clonotypes in generation probability. Sharing across four donors was highest in naive CD4 (around 5%) and lowest in memory CD8 (approximately 0.4%).

Per sorted-subset replicate PCR, input was 200 to 250 ng DNA, representing roughly 28,000 T cell genomes. Measured with immunoSEQ multiplex PCR; TCRdb has only the in-frame clones, and not every one. The sample includes about 590,000 clones, nearly 97% seen only once; the top ten take 0.085% to 0.11%. As defined, naive CD8 cells were CD45RO-negative and positively selected for CCR7, with terminally differentiated effector memory CD45RA+ cells excluded. In germline, CDR1 is SGHDT, CDR2 YYEEEE. The CDR3 contains 14 residues. V was pared by 3 bases and J by 5 bases, with 12 bases between. The J gene is TRBJ1-5, the V gene TRBV5-6, with D maybe TRBD1 (6 bases). The specimen sequenced was naive CD8+ T cells sorted from blood. This receptor was identified in a woman in her 30s in good health. The CDR3 nucleotides read TGTGCCAGCAGCTCTTCGACAGGATATCAGCCCCAGCATTTT. It encodes CASSSSTGYQPQHF.